A single sample gave rise to the 30 T cell receptor beta chains below, sequenced in a study of vaccination effects on CD4 cells after COVID-19. Their antigens remain unidentified. In the ViraFEST assay, antigen-specific CD4+ clonotypes were identified by expansion after peptide-pool stimulation. Following culture for around 10 days, CD4+ T cells were isolated. Documented for the person is a PCR-confirmed SARS-CoV-2 infection occurring between March and December 2020. Clones were read by immunoSEQ multiplex PCR, and TCRdb kept only the in-frame ones, dropping some. This sample has 20,000 to 25,000 clones, with more than 70% found just once. The source was CD4+ T cells from PBMCs cultured with a peptide pool, collected before COVID-19 vaccination. Receptor source: a human donor who had a prior SARS-CoV-2 infection.

This clone was seen more than once but under ten times. The chain links TRBV7-2 to TRBJ1-6, with no clear D. Germline lookup yields CDR1 SGHTA and CDR2 FQGNSA. The V gene lost 5 bases and the J gene lost 0 bases, with 11 bases spanning the gap. The CDR3 covers 16 residues. CDR3 residues: CASSLGESSYNSPLHF. CDR3 in DNA: TGTGCCAGCAGCCTCGGTGAGAGCTCCTATAATTCACCCCTCCACTTT.

The chain has TRBV15 and TRBJ1-1, with D hard to call. V lost 2 bases and J 1 base, leaving 17 bases between the germline ends. CDR1 is LNHNV and CDR2 is YYDKDF in the germline V gene (reference sequence). The CDR3 consists of 17 residues. CDR3 nucleotide sequence: TGTGCCACCAGCAGACGCCGCTCCGGCAGGACGAACACTGAAGCTTTCTTT. Its translation: CATSRRRSGRTNTEAFF.

The genes are TRBV7-2 and TRBJ2-5; a weak D match, TRBD1 (5 bases). Germline V gene sequence: CDR1 SGHTA, CDR2 FQGNSA. CDR3 length equals 14 residues. V gave up 5 bases and J gave up 7 bases, with 17 bases separating them. The CDR3 spells CASSVTGGARTQYF. DNA for the CDR3: TGTGCCAGCAGCGTTACAGGTGGAGCGCGGACCCAGTACTTC.

The rearrangement joins TRBV2 to TRBJ2-1; 11 bases map to TRBD2. Trimming at V came to 6 bases and at J to 8 bases, leaving 6 bases not matched to a gene. Germline loops: CDR1 SNHLY, CDR2 FYNNEI. The CDR3 totals 14 residues. Here the CDR3 reads CASRLAGEDDEQFF. In nucleotides, the CDR3 is TGTGCCAGCAGACTAGCGGGAGAGGACGATGAGCAGTTCTTC.

This rearrangement joins TRBV18 to TRBJ2-5, with 7 bases aligning to TRBD2. The CDR3 is 14 residues long. In germline, CDR1 is KGHSH, CDR2 LQKENI. V shed 4 bases and J 1 base; nucleotides not matched to a gene: 3. This chain's CDR3 is CASSRGLLQETQYF. In DNA, the CDR3 is TGTGCCAGCTCACGGGGACTACTCCAAGAGACCCAGTACTTC. The entire variable domain, with the rest obtained from reference TRBV18 and TRBJ2-5, is as follows: NAGVMQNPRHLVRRRGQEARLRCSPMKGHSHVYWYRQLPEEGLKFMVYLQKENIIDESGMPKERFSAEFPKEGPSILRIQQVVRGDSAAYFCASSRGLLQETQYFGPGTRLLVL.

The chain is built from TRBV30 and TRBJ2-7, with 9 bases fitting TRBD1. The CDR3 consists of 15 residues. Germline loops: CDR1 GTSNPN, CDR2 SVGIG (reference sequence). V shed 0 bases, J shed 4 bases, and the junction held 7 bases outside the gene matches. Written as DNA, the CDR3 is TGTGCCTGGAGTGTACTAGGGACAGGGAAATACGAGCAGTACTTC. Amino acid sequence: CAWSVLGTGKYEQYF.

This clone was counted a few times. The genes are TRBV7-9 and TRBJ1-6; 7 bases are a match to TRBD1. The CDR3 has 15 residues. The germline gives CDR1 SEHNR, CDR2 FQNEAQ (reference sequence). V lost 6 bases, J lost 7 bases, and 9 bases stayed unmatched. The CDR3 nucleotides read TGTGCCAGCAGTCGAACAGGGGCGCAGAATTCACCCCTCCACTTT. Translation gives CASSRTGAQNSPLHF.

The chain combines TRBV5-1 with TRBJ2-7, with D possibly called TRBD1 or TRBD2 (5 bases each). The germline CDR1 and CDR2 sequences are SGHRS and YFSETQ. Trimming left V 3 bases short and J 2 bases short, with 15 bases between. The CDR3 consists of 15 residues. CDR3 in DNA: TGCGCCAGCAGCTACCCCGGGACGGGGACCTACGAGCAGTACTTC. This gives the protein CASSYPGTGTYEQYF.

The chain links TRBV6-5 to TRBJ2-7; tentatively, D is TRBD2 (7 bases). Trimming pared 0 bases from V and 1 base from J, leaving 13 bases between. CDR1 is MNHEY, CDR2 SVGAGI, per germline. The CDR3 runs to 16 residues. CDR3 coding DNA: TGTGCCAGCAGTTACTCGGGGGGGCGCGTTTCCTACGAGCAGTACTTC. Protein product: CASSYSGGRVSYEQYF.

J is TRBJ1-2 and V is TRBV2, with D maybe TRBD1 (5 bases). The CDR3 spans 12 residues. V lost 7 bases, J lost 2 bases, and 8 bases lay in between. The germline CDR1 and CDR2 sequences are SNHLY and FYNNEI. CDR3 sequence: CASNEGNYGYTF. The DNA for the CDR3 is TGTGCCAGCAACGAGGGGAACTATGGCTACACCTTC.

This clone was seen a few times. This chain uses TRBV10-3 with TRBJ1-2; possible D gene TRBD1, 6 bases. The germline V gene encodes CDR1 ENHRY and CDR2 SYGVKD. CDR3 length: 13 amino acids. The V end was cut by 5 bases, the J end by 4 bases, with 11 bases between. CDR3 protein: CAISSTTGYGYTF. In nucleotides, the CDR3 is TGTGCCATCAGTTCAACGACAGGCTATGGCTACACCTTC.

The chain recombines TRBV4-3 with TRBJ2-2; D is perhaps TRBD1 (6 bases). V lost 0 bases, J lost 5 bases, and 19 bases lay in between. The CDR3 consists of 18 residues. In germline, CDR1 is LGHNA, CDR2 YSLEER. DNA for the CDR3: TGCGCCAGCAGCCAAGAGATAGGGGCCTTAAGGGGGACCGGGGAGCTGTTTTTT. Translation gives CASSQEIGALRGTGELFF.

In this sample, this clone is medium-sized. J is TRBJ2-1 and V is TRBV7-8; possible D gene TRBD2, 5 bases. This CDR3 region has 16 residues. The germline CDR1 and CDR2 sequences are SGHVS and FQNEAQ. The V end lost 5 bases, the J end lost 0 bases, and 14 bases lay between the germline ends. The DNA of the CDR3 is TGTGCCAGCAGCCGGAGGACGGGGAGCTCCTACAATGAGCAGTTCTTC. Its protein is CASSRRTGSSYNEQFF.

This clone was seen a few times. This sequence joins TRBV11-2 and TRBJ1-6; D call uncertain. Germline V gene data show CDR1 as SGHAT and CDR2 as FQNNGV. The CDR3 loop spans 15 amino acids. Trimming cost V 5 bases and J 9 bases, with 17 bases left between them. The CDR3 reads CASSARTLEGSPLHF. DNA of the CDR3: TGTGCCAGCAGCGCAAGGACTCTTGAGGGTTCACCCCTCCACTTT.

The V call is TRBV6-6, the J call TRBJ1-5, with 12 bases matching TRBD1. Germline V gene lookup returns CDR1 MNHNY and CDR2 SVGAGI (reference sequence). This CDR3 is built from 16 residues. The V gene end was trimmed by 5 bases and the J gene end by 4 bases; junction bases not matched to a gene: 6. CDR3 sequence: CASSHRDRGRNQPQHF. The CDR3 DNA reads TGTGCCAGCAGTCACCGGGACAGGGGGCGGAATCAGCCCCAGCATTTT.

This chain connects TRBV5-5 to TRBJ2-5, with D possibly TRBD1 on 5 matching bases. The germline V gene has CDR1 SGHKS and CDR2 YYEKEE (reference sequence). V was clipped by 3 bases and J by 1 base, with 10 bases between them. There are 14 residues in the CDR3. Written as DNA, the CDR3 is TGTGCCAGCAGCTCGACAGCTTTCCAAGAGACCCAGTACTTC. Translation: CASSSTAFQETQYF.

This clone came up once. This chain connects TRBV5-1 to TRBJ2-7; D perhaps matches TRBD1 (5 bases). Germline V gives CDR1 SGHRS, CDR2 YFSETQ. The CDR3 sequence is 14 residues long. With 1 base removed from V and 0 bases from J, the gap between germline ends came to 8 bases. CDR3 nucleotide sequence: TGCGCCAGCAGCTTGACAGGCCTCTCCTACGAGCAGTACTTC. Translated, it gives CASSLTGLSYEQYF.

The rearrangement joins TRBV21-1 to TRBJ2-1; the D call of TRBD2 is as the table states it, not checked on the DNA. TRBV21-1 is tagged as a pseudogene. This CDR3 has 19 amino acids. CDR3 nucleotide sequence: TGTGCCAGCAGCATATGCGGGACTAGCGGGGTGAGCTCCTACAATGAGCAGTTCTTC. Amino acids: CASSICGTSGVSSYNEQFF.

This chain joins TRBV4-2 and TRBJ2-7; the D gene is possibly TRBD2 (6 bases). CDR1 is LGHNA, CDR2 YNFKEQ, per germline. Trimming cost V 3 bases and J 3 bases, with 12 bases left between them. The CDR3 loop spans 14 amino acids. The CDR3 bases are TGTGCCAGCAGCCATGGGACTGGTAACTACGAGCAGTACTTC. Encoded protein: CASSHGTGNYEQYF.

With regard to this clone: Different DNA sequences within this sample yield the same CDR3. The rearrangement joins TRBV5-1 to TRBJ2-2, with TRBD1 as a possible D gene (6 bases). The CDR3 is 15 residues long. Germline assignment: CDR1 SGHRS and CDR2 YFSETQ. Trimming pared 5 bases from V and 0 bases from J, leaving 11 bases between. The chain's CDR3 is CASSPRGTNTGELFF. The CDR3 region has the DNA TGCGCCAGCAGTCCCAGGGGTACGAACACCGGGGAGCTGTTTTTT.

The V and J genes are TRBV5-8 and TRBJ1-4, with TRBD1 matching 8 bases. The germline gives CDR1 SGHTS, CDR2 YDEGEE. The CDR3 spans 15 residues. Trimming took 4 bases from V and 5 from J; bases not matched to a gene: 7. The CDR3 nucleotides read TGTGCCAGCAGCCCAGGACAGGGTGGGAATGAAAAACTGTTTTTT. Its protein is CASSPGQGGNEKLFF. Supplemented by reference TRBV5-8 and TRBJ1-4, the full variable domain reads EAGVTQSPTHLIKTRGQQATLRCSPISGHTSVYWYQQALGLGLQFLLWYDEGEERNRGNFPPRFSGRQFPNYSSELNVNALELEDSALYLCASSPGQGGNEKLFFGSGTQLSVL.

This chain uses TRBV10-3 with TRBJ2-7, with a weak D call TRBD2 (5 bases). The CDR3 covers 14 residues. V was shortened by 10 bases and J by 0 bases, with 16 bases between the two germline ends. The germline V gene encodes CDR1 ENHRY and CDR2 SYGVKD. The CDR3 DNA is TGTGCCACCGGAGGCCTAGGGAGCTCCTACGAGCAGTACTTC. Amino acid sequence: CATGGLGSSYEQYF.

This chain links TRBV27 with TRBJ1-6; tentative D call: TRBD1 (6 bases). Per germline, CDR1 MNHEY and CDR2 SMNVEV (reference sequence). Trimming stripped 6 bases from V and 4 bases from J, with 16 bases between. CDR3 length: 16 residues. CDR3 coding DNA: TGTGCCAGCAGAATACAGGGCCTGAATTATAATTCACCCCTCCACTTT. Its translation is CASRIQGLNYNSPLHF.

CDR3 nucleotides: TGTGCCAGCAGCACCGGGCCCCCGTCCGGGGAGCTGTTTTTT. Its translation: CASSTGPPSGELFF. The V call is TRBV9, the J call TRBJ2-2; no definite D call. The germline CDR1 and CDR2 sequences are SGDLS and YYNGEE. V was pared by 4 bases and J by 6 bases, with 13 bases between. The length of the CDR3 is 14 residues.

The V gene is TRBV6-2 or TRBV6-3, the J gene TRBJ2-3; unclear D gene. Germline V gene data show CDR1 as MNHEY and CDR2 as SVGEGT. CDR3 size: 15 residues. The ends were cut back, 6 bases at V and 0 bases at J, with 13 bases in the middle. This CDR3 is CASSGAERSTDTQYF. The CDR3 DNA reads as TGTGCCAGCAGCGGTGCGGAGCGAAGCACAGATACGCAGTATTTT.

This chain uses TRBV15 with TRBJ1-1; TRBD1 matches at 8 bases. The length of the CDR3 is 15 residues. Germline values: CDR1 LNHNV, CDR2 YYDKDF (reference sequence). With V trimmed by 8 bases and J by 1 base, 9 bases remained unmatched. As DNA, the CDR3 is TGTGCCACCGTCTATGGGACAGGACAGAACACTGAAGCTTTCTTT. This encodes CATVYGTGQNTEAFF.

The sample holds a few counts of this clone. The chain recombines TRBV3-1 (or the pseudogene TRBV3-2) with TRBJ2-3, with 10 bases fitting TRBD2. CDR1 and CDR2 from the germline V gene are LGHDT and YNNKEL (reference sequence). This CDR3 comprises 16 residues. With V trimmed by 0 bases and J by 4 bases, 4 bases remained unmatched. CDR3 region: CASSQELAGGSDTQYF. In DNA, the CDR3 is TGTGCCAGCAGCCAAGAATTAGCGGGAGGTTCAGATACGCAGTATTTT.

This sequence joins TRBV4-1 and TRBJ2-1; a possible D gene is TRBD1 (6 bases). The V and J ends lost 4 bases and 8 bases respectively, with 15 bases between them. Looked up from germline, CDR1 is MGHRA and CDR2 is YSYEKL. The CDR3 is 14 residues long. In nucleotides, the CDR3 is TGCGCCAGCAGCCCACCGACCCGGACAGATGAGCAGTTCTTC. Translation: CASSPPTRTDEQFF.

J is TRBJ2-3 and V is TRBV7-3; 9 positions agree with TRBD1. From germline, CDR1 is SGHTA and CDR2 FQGTGA. This CDR3 comprises 15 residues. The V segment lost 0 bases and the J segment 7 bases; nucleotides outside the gene matches: 5. CDR3 in amino acids: CASSLTQTGGYTQYF. CDR3 coding DNA: TGTGCCAGCAGCTTAACCCAGACAGGGGGATATACGCAGTATTTT. The complete variable domain, with remaining parts taken from reference TRBV7-3 and TRBJ2-3, reads GAGVSQTPSNKVTEKGKYVELRCDPISGHTALYWYRQSLGQGPEFLIYFQGTGAADDSGLPNDRFFAVRPEGSVSTLKIQRTERGDSAVYLCASSLTQTGGYTQYFGPGTRLTVL.

The chain couples TRBV12-5 to TRBJ1-5; 9 bases line up with TRBD1. Germline CDR1 is LGHNT and CDR2 is FRNRAP. V trimming: 6 bases; J trimming: 5 bases; junction bases outside the gene matches: 2. This CDR3 spans 13 amino acids. CDR3 sequence: CASGWDRDQPQHF. CDR3 sequence (DNA): TGTGCTAGTGGCTGGGACAGGGATCAGCCCCAGCATTTT. Combining the CDR3 with reference TRBV12-5 and TRBJ1-5 gives the whole variable domain DARVTQTPRHKVTEMGQEVTMRCQPILGHNTVFWYRQTMMQGLELLAYFRNRAPLDDSGMPKDRFSAEMPDATLATLKIQPSEPRDSAVYFCASGWDRDQPQHFGDGTRLSIL.